The 30 T cell receptor beta chains below were found in one sample sequenced in a study of T cells in Graves' hyperthyroidism and ophthalmopathy. The CDR3 regions of TCR beta were amplified from RNA transcripts. Researchers ran a first-round RT-PCR on the TCR CDR3 using the HTBI primer set. TCRdb called the multiplex PCR reads again in MiXCR, with one record for every CDR3 protein. The sample lists 300,000 to 350,000 distinct CDR3 sequences, 15% to 20% seen once, with 15% to 17% in the top ten. Sequencing used blood. These receptors were obtained from a woman aged 40 to 50 with Graves' ophthalmopathy.

The chain combines TRBV6-5 with TRBJ2-3, with unresolved D. Per germline, CDR1 MNHEY and CDR2 SVGAGI. The V gene lost 1 base and the J gene lost 0 bases, with 5 bases spanning the gap. CDR3 length: 14 amino acids. CDR3: CASSYFSSTDTQYF. The CDR3 DNA reads TGTGCCAGCAGTTACTTCAGTAGCACAGATACGCAGTATTTT.

This rearrangement joins TRBV19 to TRBJ2-7; possibly TRBD2 for D (5 bases). This CDR3 contains 15 residues. Germline CDR1 LNHDA, CDR2 SQIVND (reference sequence). Deletions cut 3 bases from V and 2 bases from J, with 14 bases between. DNA for the CDR3: TGTGCCAGTAGTATTTCGGGAAAGTATACCTACGAGCAGTACTTC. Amino acids: CASSISGKYTYEQYF.

This clonotype has at least ten counts. The chain recombines TRBV5-1 with TRBJ2-7, with unresolved D. V was shortened by 4 bases and J by 1 base, with 9 bases between the two germline ends. The CDR3 consists of 13 residues. Germline V lookup: CDR1 SGHRS, CDR2 YFSETQ. The CDR3 protein is CASSRIASYEQYF. The CDR3 coding sequence is TGCGCCAGCAGCCGAATTGCGTCCTACGAGCAGTACTTC.

The table lists this clonotype with many counts. This chain uses TRBV5-1 with TRBJ1-1; 7 positions agree with TRBD1. Germline CDR1 SGHRS, CDR2 YFSETQ. The CDR3 is 14 amino acids. Trimming removed 4 bases from V and 3 bases from J; junction bases left unmatched: 6. The CDR3 spells CASSPNQGDTEAFF. Written as DNA, the CDR3 is TGCGCCAGCAGCCCTAACCAGGGGGACACTGAAGCTTTCTTT.

This clonotype was observed a handful of times. The chain couples TRBV5-1 to TRBJ2-5; D may be TRBD1 (5 bases). The CDR3 has 15 residues. CDR1 is SGHRS and CDR2 is YFSETQ in the germline V gene. Trimming removed 3 bases from V and 2 bases from J, with 14 bases in between. The CDR3, as DNA: TGCGCCAGCAGCTATCAGGGAATCGGGCAAGAGACCCAGTACTTC. It encodes CASSYQGIGQETQYF.

This clonotype appeared many times. This rearrangement joins TRBV28 to TRBJ2-7; 7 bases fit TRBD1. Germline lookup yields CDR1 MDHEN and CDR2 SYDVKM. The V segment lost 7 bases and the J segment 0 bases; nucleotides outside the gene matches: 6. The CDR3 contains 14 residues. The CDR3 nucleotides read TGTGCCAGCATGTACTCAGGGGGCTCCTACGAGCAGTACTTC. The encoded protein is CASMYSGGSYEQYF.

This clonotype has a count of ten or more. This sequence joins TRBV6-4 and TRBJ2-6, with TRBD2 as a possible D gene (5 bases). Trimming shortened V by 6 bases and J by 3 bases, and 18 bases separated the two germline ends. Germline assignment: CDR1 MRHNA and CDR2 SNTAGT. The CDR3 length is 17 residues. The CDR3 nucleotides read TGTGCCAGCAGAGCAACTAGGGTATTGAGTGGGGCCAACGTCCTGACTTTC. It yields the protein CASRATRVLSGANVLTF.

This chain links TRBV6-1 with TRBJ1-3; no definite D call. Trimming took 6 bases from V and 4 from J, leaving 10 bases between them. The CDR3 is 13 residues long. Per germline, CDR1 MNHNS and CDR2 SASEGT. The CDR3 nucleotides read TGTGCCAGCAGCCCCCGACGGGGAAACACCATATATTTT. This gives the protein CASSPRRGNTIYF.

This clonotype was seen ten or more times. This chain connects TRBV27 to TRBJ2-7, with TRBD1 identical over 10 bases. The CDR3 has 16 residues. CDR1 and CDR2 from the germline V gene are MNHEY and SMNVEV (reference sequence). Trimming removed 6 bases from V and 4 bases from J; junction bases left unmatched: 12. In DNA form, the CDR3 reads TGTGCCAGCAGGCGCAAAACCGGGACAGGGGTATACGAGCAGTACTTC. This encodes CASRRKTGTGVYEQYF.

This clonotype appeared many times. The chain is built from TRBV28 and TRBJ2-2; 9 bases are a match to TRBD1. The V segment lost 6 bases and the J segment 2 bases; nucleotides outside the gene matches: 16. The CDR3 has 19 residues. From germline, CDR1 is MDHEN and CDR2 SYDVKM. CDR3 protein: CASRSPRRDRAFNTGELFF. The CDR3 coding sequence is TGTGCCAGCAGGTCCCCCCGCCGGGACAGGGCCTTCAACACCGGGGAGCTGTTTTTT.

A note on this clonotype: The conserved final phenylalanine or tryptophan is absent from the CDR3, which likely points to a read error. The chain is built from TRBV6-1 and TRBJ1-5, with a weak D call TRBD1 (5 bases). V lost 0 bases and J lost 4, with 13 bases in between. The CDR3 sequence is 16 residues long. Germline CDR1 reads MNHNS; CDR2 reads SASEGT. CDR3 bases: TGTGCCAGCAGTGAAGCCTCCGGGACGCGGAATCAGCCCCAGCATCTT. It translates to CASSEASGTRNQPQHL.

This clonotype was detected ten times or more. The gene calls are TRBV30 and TRBJ2-7; 14 nucleotides line up with TRBD2. The length of the CDR3 is 16 residues. Germline V gene lookup returns CDR1 GTSNPN and CDR2 SVGIG (reference sequence). Trimming removed 3 bases from V and 7 bases from J; junction bases left unmatched: 11. The CDR3 is CAWSPPGLAGGREQYF. The CDR3 DNA reads as TGTGCCTGGAGCCCCCCCGGACTAGCGGGAGGAAGGGAGCAGTACTTC.

The chain couples TRBV12-3 or TRBV12-4 to TRBJ1-2; no reliable D call. CDR3 length: 14 residues. The ends were cut back, 3 bases at V and 4 bases at J, with 12 bases in the middle. CDR3 amino acids: CASSFSDPIYGYTF. CDR3 DNA: TGTGCCAGCAGTTTTTCGGACCCCATCTATGGCTACACCTTC.

The table lists this clonotype with a few counts. With a much larger clone just one base away, this may be a read error. This is likely a read error, given that the CDR3 carries no conserved phenylalanine or tryptophan at its end. This rearrangement joins TRBV4-1 to TRBJ1-1, with 8 bases fitting TRBD1. With V trimmed by 5 bases and J by 5 bases, 10 bases remained unmatched. This CDR3 comprises 15 residues. Germline lookup yields CDR1 MGHRA and CDR2 YSYEKL. In DNA, the CDR3 is TGCGCCAGCAGCACCCGGACAGGGTATGAGACTGAAGCTTTCCTT. The encoded protein is CASSTRTGYETEAFL.

This clonotype occurred many times. This rearrangement joins TRBV28 to TRBJ2-7; weak D call: TRBD1 (5 bases). Germline V gene sequence: CDR1 MDHEN, CDR2 SYDVKM. V was shortened by 1 base and J by 8 bases, with 12 bases between the two germline ends. The CDR3 is made up of 13 amino acids. CDR3 coding DNA: TGTGCCAGCAGTTTATCCCAGGGTTGGAAGCAGTACTTC. Protein: CASSLSQGWKQYF. The whole variable domain, remainder taken from reference TRBV28 and TRBJ2-7, is DVKVTQSSRYLVKRTGEKVFLECVQDMDHENMFWYRQDPGLGLRLIYFSYDVKMKEKGDIPEGYSVSREKKERFSLILESASTNQTSMYLCASSLSQGWKQYFGPGTRLTVT.

Concerning this clonotype: One junction end does not reproduce the germline sequence, and a read error may be involved. The chain joins TRBV6-5 to TRBJ1-1, with D uncertain. The CDR3 contains 14 residues. The germline V gene has CDR1 MNHEY and CDR2 SVGAGI. The CDR3 nucleotides read TGTGCCAGCAGTTACATCCCCCTGAACACTGAAGCTTGCTTT. This sequence encodes CASSYIPLNTEACF.

Ten or more counts support this clonotype. The chain employs TRBV24-1 and TRBJ2-5; 8 nucleotides match TRBD2. J was trimmed by 4 bases and V by 5 bases; bases with no gene match: 8. Germline CDR1 KGHDR, CDR2 SFDVKD. CDR3 length: 15 residues. DNA of the CDR3: TGTGCCACCAGTGTAACGGGAGGGTCTGGAGAGACCCAGTACTTC. Its translation is CATSVTGGSGETQYF.

This clonotype came up many times. The genes are TRBV5-6 and TRBJ2-7; 7 nucleotides match TRBD1. Germline-derived CDR1 and CDR2 are SGHDT and YYEEEE. V trimming: 5 bases; J trimming: 1 base; junction bases outside the gene matches: 3. This CDR3 is 13 amino acids long. The CDR3 nucleotides read TGTGCCAGCAGTTCGGGACAGTCCTACGAGCAGTACTTC. Protein product: CASSSGQSYEQYF.

This clonotype was counted many times. The chain combines TRBV12-3 or TRBV12-4 with TRBJ1-1; a weak D match, TRBD1 (5 bases). The CDR3 totals 14 residues. V was pared by 6 bases and J by 0 bases, with 11 bases between. The CDR3 protein is CASSLGPLNTEAFF. CDR3 sequence (DNA): TGTGCCAGCAGCCTGGGACCCCTGAACACTGAAGCTTTCTTT.

Many counts were recorded for this clonotype. CDR3 bases: TGTGCCAGCAGGTCTGGACCGGGACAGGGGTCCTACGAGCAGTACTTC. Its translation: CASRSGPGQGSYEQYF. This rearrangement joins TRBV12-3 or TRBV12-4 to TRBJ2-7, with 10 positions matching TRBD1. This CDR3 is 16 amino acids long. The V and J ends lost 6 bases and 1 base, in that order; junction bases with no gene match: 9.

This clonotype was seen many times. The chain's CDR3 is CASSLYTGPTQYF. For the CDR3, the DNA is TGTGCCAGCAGTCTCTACACAGGGCCCACGCAGTATTTT. This chain uses TRBV28 with TRBJ2-3; perhaps TRBD1 as D (6 bases). The ends were cut back, 5 bases at V and 9 bases at J, with 15 bases in the middle. Germline CDR1 MDHEN, CDR2 SYDVKM. The CDR3 is 13 residues long.

Ten or more counts support this clonotype. This chain links TRBV6-5 with TRBJ2-7, with 7 bases aligning to TRBD2. Germline values: CDR1 MNHEY, CDR2 SVGAGI. V shed 3 bases and J 6 bases; nucleotides not matched to a gene: 5. This CDR3 has 13 residues. This chain's CDR3 is CASSYSGPREQYF. CDR3 nucleotides: TGTGCCAGCAGTTATAGCGGGCCCCGCGAGCAGTACTTC.

This clonotype has a handful of counts. The J gene is TRBJ2-2, the V gene TRBV12-3 or TRBV12-4; perhaps TRBD2 as D (5 bases). The CDR3 has 15 residues. With 2 bases removed from V and 1 base from J, the gap between germline ends came to 8 bases. The CDR3 nucleotides are TGTGCCAGCAGTTTAAGAGGGAAGAACACCGGGGAGCTGTTTTTT. Its protein product is CASSLRGKNTGELFF.

This clonotype was seen ten or more times. This sequence joins TRBV5-1 and TRBJ2-7; TRBD2 aligns across 12 bases. After removal of 2 bases from V and 6 bases from J, the junction contained 3 bases not matched to a gene. This CDR3 is 14 amino acids long. CDR1 SGHRS and CDR2 YFSETQ come from the germline V gene. In DNA form, the CDR3 reads TGCGCCAGCAGCTTTTCACTAGCGGGAGGCGAGCAGTACTTC. This gives the protein CASSFSLAGGEQYF.

This clonotype was detected ten times or more. The chain joins TRBV5-1 to TRBJ2-2, with a weak D call TRBD2 (5 bases). The CDR3 loop spans 13 amino acids. Trimming removed 6 bases from V and 2 bases from J, with 8 bases in between. Per germline, CDR1 SGHRS and CDR2 YFSETQ. DNA for the CDR3: TGCGCCAGCATGAGCGGAAACACCGGGGAGCTGTTTTTT. Its translation: CASMSGNTGELFF.

This clonotype was recorded many times. The V call is TRBV20-1, the J call TRBJ2-7; D uncertain. Germline V gene data show CDR1 as DFQATT and CDR2 as SNEGSKA (reference sequence). The CDR3 runs 11 residues. V was pared by 6 bases and J by 6 bases, with 12 bases between. CDR3 loop: CSAEGSGEQYF. The CDR3 DNA is TGCAGTGCCGAAGGTTCGGGCGAGCAGTACTTC.

This clonotype was counted at least ten times. The chain carries TRBV30 and TRBJ2-7; maybe TRBD1 (5 bases). The germline V and J ends were trimmed by 3 bases and 2 bases, with 8 bases remaining between them. Germline values: CDR1 GTSNPN, CDR2 SVGIG (reference sequence). CDR3 length: 12 amino acids. In DNA form, the CDR3 reads TGTGCCTGGAGCAAGGGGACCTACGAGCAGTACTTC. It codes for CAWSKGTYEQYF.

CDR3 residues: CASSPWDRGGTGELFF. CDR3 bases: TGCGCCAGCAGCCCATGGGACAGGGGTGGCACCGGGGAGCTGTTTTTT. The chain joins TRBV5-1 to TRBJ2-2; TRBD1 aligns across 10 bases. Germline CDR1 SGHRS, CDR2 YFSETQ. The CDR3 is 16 amino acids. After removal of 4 bases from V and 4 bases from J, the junction contained 7 bases not matched to a gene.

This clonotype was counted many times. V usage is TRBV6-1 and J usage is TRBJ1-5; 9 bases line up with TRBD1. The V segment lost 4 bases and the J segment 0 bases; nucleotides outside the gene matches: 10. Germline lookup yields CDR1 MNHNS and CDR2 SASEGT. The CDR3 spans 18 residues. The CDR3 is CASSGDRVGAYSNQPQHF. In DNA form, the CDR3 reads TGTGCCAGCAGTGGGGACAGGGTAGGGGCATATAGCAATCAGCCCCAGCATTTT.

This clonotype came up many times. CDR3 in amino acids: CASREGGQLRYTF. The CDR3 DNA is TGTGCCAGCAGAGAGGGGGGACAGCTGCGCTACACCTTC. This rearrangement joins TRBV6-2 or TRBV6-3 to TRBJ1-2, with TRBD1 identical over 7 bases. With V trimmed by 6 bases and J by 9 bases, 10 bases remained unmatched. The V gene's germline CDR1 is MNHEY and CDR2 SVGEGT. This CDR3 has 13 amino acids.